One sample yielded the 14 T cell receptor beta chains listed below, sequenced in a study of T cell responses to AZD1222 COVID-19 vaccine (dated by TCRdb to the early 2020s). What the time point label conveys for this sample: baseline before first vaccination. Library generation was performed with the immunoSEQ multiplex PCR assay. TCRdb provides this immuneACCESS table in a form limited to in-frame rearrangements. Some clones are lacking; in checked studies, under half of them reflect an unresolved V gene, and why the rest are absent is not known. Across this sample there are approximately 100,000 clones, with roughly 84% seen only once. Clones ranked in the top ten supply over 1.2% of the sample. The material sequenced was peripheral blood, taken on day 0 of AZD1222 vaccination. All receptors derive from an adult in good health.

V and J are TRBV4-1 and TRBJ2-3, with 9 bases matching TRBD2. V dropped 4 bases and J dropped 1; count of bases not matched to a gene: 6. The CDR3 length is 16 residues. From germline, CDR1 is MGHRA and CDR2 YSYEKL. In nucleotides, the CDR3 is TGCGCCAGCAGCCCTACCGGGACTAGCCGCACAGATACGCAGTATTTT. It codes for CASSPTGTSRTDTQYF.

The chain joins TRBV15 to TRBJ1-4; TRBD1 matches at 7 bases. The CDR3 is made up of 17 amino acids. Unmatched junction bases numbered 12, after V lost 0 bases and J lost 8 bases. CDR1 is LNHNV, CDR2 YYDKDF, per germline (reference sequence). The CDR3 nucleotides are TGTGCCACCAGCAGAGATTGGGTCGGGCAGGGGGGCGAAAAACTGTTTTTT. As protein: CATSRDWVGQGGEKLFF.

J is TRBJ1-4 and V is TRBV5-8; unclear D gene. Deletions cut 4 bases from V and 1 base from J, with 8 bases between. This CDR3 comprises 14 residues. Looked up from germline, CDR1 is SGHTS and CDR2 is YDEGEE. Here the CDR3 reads CASSPPGTNEKLFF. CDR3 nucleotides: TGTGCCAGCAGCCCACCAGGAACTAATGAAAAACTGTTTTTT.

CDR3 region: CASSPPDAEQFF. In nucleotides, the CDR3 is TGTGCCAGCAGTCCGCCTGACGCTGAGCAGTTCTTC. V gene TRBV28 combines with J gene TRBJ2-1; D ambiguous. Germline values: CDR1 MDHEN, CDR2 SYDVKM. V dropped 5 bases and J dropped 9 bases, with 11 bases sitting between them. The CDR3 is 12 residues long.

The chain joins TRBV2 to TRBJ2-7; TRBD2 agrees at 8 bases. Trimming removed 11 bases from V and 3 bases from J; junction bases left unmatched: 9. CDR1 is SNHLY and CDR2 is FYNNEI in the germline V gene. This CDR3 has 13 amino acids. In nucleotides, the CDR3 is TGTGCCGGCCGGGGGGGGACCGACTACGAGCAGTACTTC. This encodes CAGRGGTDYEQYF.

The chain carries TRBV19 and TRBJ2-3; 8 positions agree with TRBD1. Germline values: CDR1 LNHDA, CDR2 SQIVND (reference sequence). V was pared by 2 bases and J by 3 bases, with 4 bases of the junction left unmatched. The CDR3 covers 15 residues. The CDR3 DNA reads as TGTGCCAGTAGTATATCAGGGGGCGAGACAGATACGCAGTATTTT. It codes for CASSISGGETDTQYF.

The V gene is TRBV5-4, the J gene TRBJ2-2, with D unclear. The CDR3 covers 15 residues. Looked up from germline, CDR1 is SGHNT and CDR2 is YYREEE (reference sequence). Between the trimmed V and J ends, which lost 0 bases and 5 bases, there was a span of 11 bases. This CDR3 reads CASSLAPLRTGELFF. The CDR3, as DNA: TGTGCCAGCAGCTTGGCCCCCCTGCGAACCGGGGAGCTGTTTTTT.

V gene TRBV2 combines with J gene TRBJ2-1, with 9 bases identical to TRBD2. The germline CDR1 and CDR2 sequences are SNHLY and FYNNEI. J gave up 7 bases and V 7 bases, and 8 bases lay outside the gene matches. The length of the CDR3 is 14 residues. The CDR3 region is CASTWAGGPNEQFF. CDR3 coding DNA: TGTGCCAGCACTTGGGCGGGAGGGCCAAATGAGCAGTTCTTC.

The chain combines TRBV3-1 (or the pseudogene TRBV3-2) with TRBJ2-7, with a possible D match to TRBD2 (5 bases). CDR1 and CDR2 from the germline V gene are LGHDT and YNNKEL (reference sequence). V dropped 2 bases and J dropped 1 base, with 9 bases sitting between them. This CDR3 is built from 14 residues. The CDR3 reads CASSQHEGSYEQYF. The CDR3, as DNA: TGTGCCAGCAGCCAACACGAGGGATCCTACGAGCAGTACTTC.

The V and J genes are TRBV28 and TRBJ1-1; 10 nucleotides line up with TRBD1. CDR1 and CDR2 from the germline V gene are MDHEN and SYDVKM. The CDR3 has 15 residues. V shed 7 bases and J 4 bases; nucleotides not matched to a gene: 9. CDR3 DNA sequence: TGTGCCAGCACTGTCCCGACAGGGGGCGGCACTGAAGCTTTCTTT. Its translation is CASTVPTGGGTEAFF.

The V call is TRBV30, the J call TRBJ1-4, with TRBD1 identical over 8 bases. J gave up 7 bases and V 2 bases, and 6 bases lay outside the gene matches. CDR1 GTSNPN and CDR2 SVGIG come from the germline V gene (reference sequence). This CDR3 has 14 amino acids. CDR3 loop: CAWSRGQVGEKLFF. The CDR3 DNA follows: TGTGCCTGGAGTAGGGGACAGGTCGGTGAAAAACTGTTTTTT.

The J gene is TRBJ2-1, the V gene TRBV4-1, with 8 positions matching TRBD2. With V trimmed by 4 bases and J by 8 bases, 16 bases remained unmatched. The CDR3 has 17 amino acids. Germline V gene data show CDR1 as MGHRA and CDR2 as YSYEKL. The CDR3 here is CASSLDLVDIGRDEQFF. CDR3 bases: TGCGCCAGCAGCCTGGACCTAGTAGATATCGGGAGGGATGAGCAGTTCTTC.

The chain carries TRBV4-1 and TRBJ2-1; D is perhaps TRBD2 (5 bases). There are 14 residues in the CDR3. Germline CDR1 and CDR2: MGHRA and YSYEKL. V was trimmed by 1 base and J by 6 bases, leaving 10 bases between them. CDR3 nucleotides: TGCGCCAGCAGCCAAGTACGAAGCGGCAATGAGCAGTTCTTC. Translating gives CASSQVRSGNEQFF.

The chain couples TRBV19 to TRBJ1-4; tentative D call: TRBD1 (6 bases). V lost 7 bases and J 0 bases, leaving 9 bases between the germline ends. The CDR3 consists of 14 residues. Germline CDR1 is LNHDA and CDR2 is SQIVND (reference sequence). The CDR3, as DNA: TGTGCCAGTACAGGGGAATCAACTAATGAAAAACTGTTTTTT. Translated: CASTGESTNEKLFF.